Below, 9 T cell receptor beta chains from the same sample are listed, as sequenced in a study of blood T cell repertoires in COVID-19. Sequencing used immunoSEQ multiplex PCR; TCRdb keeps in-frame clones, though not all of them. The table includes about 43,000 clones, 86% detected once. The sample comprised peripheral blood. The receptors were sampled from a man in his fifties or sixties with active COVID-19.

In its sample, this clone was seen a few times. This rearrangement joins TRBV29-1 to TRBJ2-7; D unresolved. There are 14 residues in the CDR3. V lost 6 bases to trimming and J lost 2 bases, with 17 bases between them. Germline CDR1 and CDR2: SQVTM and ANQGSEA. CDR3: CSVVQAMSAYEQYF. The DNA for the CDR3 is TGCAGCGTGGTTCAAGCAATGAGCGCCTACGAGCAGTACTTC.

The genes are TRBV20-1 and TRBJ1-2; D might be TRBD1 (5 bases). This CDR3 comprises 11 residues. V dropped 5 bases and J dropped 6 bases, with 10 bases sitting between them. In germline, CDR1 is DFQATT, CDR2 SNEGSKA (reference sequence). The CDR3 sequence is CSASQENGYTF. CDR3 DNA: TGCAGTGCTTCACAGGAGAATGGCTACACCTTC.

The chain joins TRBV9 to TRBJ1-1, with D possibly matching TRBD1 (6 bases). Trimming left V 0 bases short and J 5 bases short, with 14 bases between. The CDR3 consists of 15 residues. Germline lookup yields CDR1 SGDLS and CDR2 YYNGEE. The CDR3 nucleotides read TGTGCCAGCAGCGTAGAAGACAGGCGGACGACTGAAGCTTTCTTT. It translates to CASSVEDRRTTEAFF. Variable domain in full (rest from reference TRBV9 and TRBJ1-1): DSGVTQTPKHLITATGQRVTLRCSPRSGDLSVYWYQQSLDQGLQFLIQYYNGEERAKGNILERFSAQQFPDLHSELNLSSLELGDSALYFCASSVEDRRTTEAFFGQGTRLTVV.

The gene calls are TRBV2 and TRBJ2-4; the match to TRBD1 covers 9 bases. This CDR3 is 22 amino acids long. Looked up from germline, CDR1 is SNHLY and CDR2 is FYNNEI. The junction had 22 bases not matched to a gene; V was cut back by 4 bases and J by 0 bases. CDR3 in DNA: TGTGCCAGCAGTGGTCCCCAAGGGACAGGGTCCCGACACGTAGGAGCCAAAAACATTCAGTACTTC. Its protein product is CASSGPQGTGSRHVGAKNIQYF.

The rearrangement uses TRBV30 and TRBJ2-1, with a tentative D call TRBD2 (6 bases). Trimming shortened V by 3 bases and J by 5 bases, and 14 bases separated the two germline ends. The germline V gene has CDR1 GTSNPN and CDR2 SVGIG (reference sequence). CDR3 length equals 14 residues. The CDR3 DNA sequence: TGTGCCTGGAGCCCCGGCGGGATCGACAATGAGCAGTTCTTC. It is translated as CAWSPGGIDNEQFF.

V is TRBV5-1 and J is TRBJ2-3; TRBD2 aligns across 9 bases. Germline loops: CDR1 SGHRS, CDR2 YFSETQ. The CDR3 runs 17 residues. The ends lost 0 bases at V and 0 bases at J; junction bases unmatched: 5. CDR3 DNA sequence: TGCGCCAGCAGCTTGGCCTCTGCGGGAGGGAGCACAGATACGCAGTATTTT. This codes for CASSLASAGGSTDTQYF. The complete variable domain, with remaining parts taken from reference TRBV5-1 and TRBJ2-3, reads KAGVTQTPRYLIKTRGQQVTLSCSPISGHRSVSWYQQTPGQGLQFLFEYFSETQRNKGNFPGRFSGRQFSNSRSEMNVSTLELGDSALYLCASSLASAGGSTDTQYFGPGTRLTVL.

CDR3 loop: CASSESRVMPTGELFF. The CDR3 DNA sequence: TGTGCCAGCAGTGAATCGAGGGTGATGCCGACCGGGGAGCTGTTTTTT. This rearrangement joins TRBV6-1 to TRBJ2-2; D is perhaps TRBD2 (5 bases). Germline V gene data show CDR1 as MNHNS and CDR2 as SASEGT. This CDR3 comprises 16 residues. V lost 2 bases, J lost 5 bases, and 15 bases lay in between.

The chain combines TRBV15 with TRBJ2-1, with 14 nucleotides matching TRBD2. Per the germline V gene, CDR1 is LNHNV and CDR2 is YYDKDF (reference sequence). J gave up 4 bases and V 1 base, and 6 bases lay outside the gene matches. CDR3 size: 18 residues. The CDR3 protein is CATSRVEGLAGVYNEQFF. The CDR3 coding sequence is TGTGCCACCAGCAGAGTGGAGGGACTAGCGGGAGTTTACAATGAGCAGTTCTTC.

The V call is TRBV5-1, the J call TRBJ2-5, with TRBD1 as a possible D gene (7 bases). With 4 bases removed from V and 5 bases from J, the gap between germline ends came to 18 bases. Germline lookup yields CDR1 SGHRS and CDR2 YFSETQ. The CDR3 extends over 15 amino acids. The CDR3 DNA is TGCGCCAGCAGCGTAGATCAGGGGGGCGATGAGACCCAGTACTTC. Translating gives CASSVDQGGDETQYF. The entire variable domain, with the rest obtained from reference TRBV5-1 and TRBJ2-5, is as follows: KAGVTQTPRYLIKTRGQQVTLSCSPISGHRSVSWYQQTPGQGLQFLFEYFSETQRNKGNFPGRFSGRQFSNSRSEMNVSTLELGDSALYLCASSVDQGGDETQYFGPGTRLLVL.